This TCR beta chain was obtained from a study of CD8 T cells in ankylosing spondylitis. General observations from the study: Disease-associated clones were CD8+ and fairly uncommon in peripheral blood. Reactive arthritis synovial fluid and blood were previously reported to contain some motif variants. Seemingly distinctive of ankylosing spondylitis blood was a TCR beta motif formed by eight highly homologous variants.

Library preparation for TCR beta used quantitative 5'-RACE with molecular barcodes. TCRdb reprocessed the 5' RACE reads via MiXCR and lists one record per CDR3 protein. The table has about 240,000 distinct CDR3 sequences, 20% to 30% seen once; the top ten hold over 0.55%. This clonotype was observed many times. Its antigen is unknown. The CDR3 loop spans 13 amino acids. The V end was cut by 3 bases, the J end by 1 base, with 9 bases between. CDR1 and CDR2 (germline): DFQATT, SNEGSKA (reference sequence). V is TRBV20-1 and J is TRBJ1-1; maybe TRBD1 (5 bases). The receptor was isolated from a male donor with ankylosing spondylitis or in good health (not recorded which). The source material was blood, either unsorted or a sorted T cell fraction (not recorded which). The chain's CDR3 is CSARGDANTEAFF. The DNA of the CDR3 is TGCAGTGCTAGGGGGGACGCGAACACTGAAGCTTTCTTT.